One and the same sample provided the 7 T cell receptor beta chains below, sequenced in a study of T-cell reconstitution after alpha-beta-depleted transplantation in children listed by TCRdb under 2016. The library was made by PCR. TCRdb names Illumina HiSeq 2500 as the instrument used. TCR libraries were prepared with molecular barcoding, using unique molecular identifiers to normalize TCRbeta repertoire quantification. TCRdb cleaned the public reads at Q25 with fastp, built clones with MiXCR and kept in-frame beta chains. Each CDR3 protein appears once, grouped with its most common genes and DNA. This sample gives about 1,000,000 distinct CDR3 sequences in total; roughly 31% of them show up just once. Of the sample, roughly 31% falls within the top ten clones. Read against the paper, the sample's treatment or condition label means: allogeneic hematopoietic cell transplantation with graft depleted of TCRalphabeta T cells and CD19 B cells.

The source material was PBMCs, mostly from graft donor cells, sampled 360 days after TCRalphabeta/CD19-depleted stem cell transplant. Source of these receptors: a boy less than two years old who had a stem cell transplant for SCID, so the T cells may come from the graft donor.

CDR3 DNA: TGTGCCAGCAGTTTACGGGGATCGGGCAATCAGCCCCAGCATTTT. Its protein product is CASSLRGSGNQPQHF. The chain employs TRBV12-3 or TRBV12-4 and TRBJ1-5; D is ambiguous. This CDR3 is built from 15 residues. The V gene lost 2 bases and the J gene lost 2 bases, with 10 bases spanning the gap.

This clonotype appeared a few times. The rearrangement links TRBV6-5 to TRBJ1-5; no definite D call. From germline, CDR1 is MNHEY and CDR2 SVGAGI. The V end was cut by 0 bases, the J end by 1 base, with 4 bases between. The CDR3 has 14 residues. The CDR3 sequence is CASSYSLSNQPQHF. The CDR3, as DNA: TGTGCCAGCAGTTACTCTTTAAGCAATCAGCCCCAGCATTTT.

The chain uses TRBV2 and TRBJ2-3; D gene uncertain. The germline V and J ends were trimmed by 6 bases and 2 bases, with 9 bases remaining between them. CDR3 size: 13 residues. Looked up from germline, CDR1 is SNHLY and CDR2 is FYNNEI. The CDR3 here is CASRARTTDTQYF. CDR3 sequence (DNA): TGTGCCAGCAGGGCCAGAACCACAGATACGCAGTATTTT.

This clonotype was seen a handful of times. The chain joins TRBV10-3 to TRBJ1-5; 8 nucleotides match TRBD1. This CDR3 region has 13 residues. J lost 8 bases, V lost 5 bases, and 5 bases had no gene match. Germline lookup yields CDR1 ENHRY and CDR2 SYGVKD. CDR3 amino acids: CAISPGGQEPQHF. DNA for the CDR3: TGTGCCATCAGTCCAGGGGGCCAGGAGCCCCAGCATTTT.

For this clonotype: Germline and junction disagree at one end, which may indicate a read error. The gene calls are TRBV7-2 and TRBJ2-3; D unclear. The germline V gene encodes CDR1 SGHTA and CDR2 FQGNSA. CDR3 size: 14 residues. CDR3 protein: CASSSTYSIDTQYF. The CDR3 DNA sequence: TGTGCCAGCAGCTCCACATATAGCATAGATACGCAGTATTTT.

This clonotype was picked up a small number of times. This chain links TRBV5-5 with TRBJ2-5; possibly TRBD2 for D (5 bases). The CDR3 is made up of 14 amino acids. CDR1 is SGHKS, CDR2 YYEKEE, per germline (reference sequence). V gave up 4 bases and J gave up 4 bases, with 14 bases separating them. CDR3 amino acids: CASSLWRLRETQYF. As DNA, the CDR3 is TGTGCCAGCAGCCTGTGGCGACTACGAGAGACCCAGTACTTC.

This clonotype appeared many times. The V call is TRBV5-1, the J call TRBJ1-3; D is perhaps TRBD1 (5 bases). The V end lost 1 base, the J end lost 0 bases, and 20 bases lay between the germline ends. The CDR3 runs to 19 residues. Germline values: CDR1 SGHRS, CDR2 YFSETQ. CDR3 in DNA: TGCGCCAGCAGCTTGTTCCGGGCCTCGAGGGACCTCTCTGGAAACACCATATATTTT. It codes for CASSLFRASRDLSGNTIYF.